This T cell receptor beta chain comes out of a study of T cells in Graves' hyperthyroidism and ophthalmopathy. Study-level information: The authors collected peripheral blood at initial diagnosis, before any treatment. Study-level results: Most expanded thyroid clonotypes above 0.001 also appeared in blood.

This clonotype was counted at least ten times. As yet, its antigen is unknown. From RNA transcripts, TCR beta CDR3 regions were amplified. The TCR CDR3 first-round RT-PCR relied on the HTBI primer set. MiXCR was run by TCRdb on the multiplex PCR reads, yielding one entry per CDR3 protein. The profile shows hundreds of thousands of distinct CDR3 sequences, roughly 40% of them singletons. Hyperthyroidism in the patients, aged 18 to 65, was newly diagnosed and under 2 months in duration. Exclusion of patients followed from uncontrolled infection, other autoimmune disease, pregnancy or lactation. Germline V gene data show CDR1 as WSHSY and CDR2 as SAAADI. The CDR3 extends over 12 amino acids. V was pared by 10 bases and J by 6 bases, with 16 bases between.

The TCR comes from a man aged 18 to 30 with Graves' hyperthyroidism. Sequenced: blood. The chain carries TRBV10-2 and TRBJ2-7; D remains unclear. Here the CDR3 DNA reads TGCGCCACCCTAGGATCCCCGGCCGAGCAGTACTTC. This sequence encodes CATLGSPAEQYF.